Listed below are T cell receptor beta chains from one sample, sequenced in a study of long-term antiretroviral therapy in people with HIV. The data were produced by immunoSEQ multiplex PCR, yet TCRdb's version contains in-frame clones alone and is incomplete. The sample includes about 16,000 clones, 78% of them seen just once. This material consisted of unsorted PBMCs, taken less than 3.3 years after starting antiretroviral therapy. Every receptor here comes from a woman aged 35 to 49 with HIV. Each CDR3 is given with its conserved first and last residue. A D gene is named only where the DNA matches it firmly. Clone size is given for some rows only: seen once, a few or many times, or a class if the clone is expanded.

D: -; J: TRBJ2-7; V: TRBV6-6; size: -; DNA: TGTGCCAGCAGTCAACTAGGCTCCTACGAGCAGTACTTC; CDR3: CASSQLGSYEQYF
D: -; J: TRBJ1-6; V: TRBV7-9; size: few; DNA: TGTGCCAGCACCATAGGGCCAGATAATTCACCCCTCCACTTT; CDR3: CASTIGPDNSPLHF
D: -; J: TRBJ2-5; V: TRBV6-6; size: few; DNA: TGTGCCAGCAGTTCCCAGATGCAAGAGACCCAGTACTTC; CDR3: CASSSQMQETQYF
D: -; J: TRBJ1-5; V: TRBV30; size: -; DNA: TGTGCCTGGACAACCGGGTTTACGCCCCAGCATTTT; CDR3: CAWTTGFTPQHF
D: -; J: TRBJ1-5; V: TRBV4-2; size: -; DNA: TGTGCCAGCAGCCAAGAGGGTTCAGGGATCCATCAGCCCCAGCATTTT; CDR3: CASSQEGSGIHQPQHF
D: -; J: TRBJ2-7; V: TRBV4-3; size: -; DNA: TGCGCCAGCAGCCAAAAGGGGGGCGAGCAGTACTTC; CDR3: CASSQKGGEQYF
D: -; J: TRBJ2-3; V: TRBV11-2; size: -; DNA: TGTGCCAGCAGCCCCCGGGACACCCGCACAGATACGCAGTATTTT; CDR3: CASSPRDTRTDTQYF
D: -; J: TRBJ1-2; V: TRBV6-6; size: few; DNA: TGTGCCAGCAGCCTCCGGGACATGGGTGGCTACACCTTC; CDR3: CASSLRDMGGYTF
D: -; J: TRBJ2-5; V: TRBV14; size: few; DNA: TGTGCCAGCAGCCAGGCCCTCTTAGAGACCCAGTACTTC; CDR3: CASSQALLETQYF
D: TRBD1; J: TRBJ2-7; V: TRBV2; size: -; DNA: TGTGCCAGCAGGGAGGACAGGCCATCCTACGAGCAGTACTTC; CDR3: CASREDRPSYEQYF
D: -; J: TRBJ1-2; V: TRBV12-5; size: -; DNA: TGTGCTAGTGCCCCACAGGGTATGAGTAGCTATGGCTACACCTTC; CDR3: CASAPQGMSSYGYTF
D: TRBD1; J: TRBJ2-7; V: TRBV5-1; size: -; DNA: TGCGCCAGCAGCCTGGGCCCCCCGCAGGGGGACTACGAGCAGTACTTC; CDR3: CASSLGPPQGDYEQYF
D: -; J: TRBJ1-1; V: TRBV10-3; size: -; DNA: TGTGCCGTCCTAGGACTGCCGAACACTGAAGCTTTCTTT; CDR3: CAVLGLPNTEAFF
D: TRBD2; J: TRBJ2-1; V: TRBV25-1; size: -; DNA: TGTGCCAGCAGTGCCCGGCTAGCGGGGGGCTACAATGAGCAGTTCTTC; CDR3: CASSARLAGGYNEQFF
D: TRBD2; J: TRBJ2-3; V: TRBV29-1; size: -; DNA: TGCAGCGCCTCAGATGCTAGCGGGGGGGCAGGAGATACGCAGTATTTT; CDR3: CSASDASGGAGDTQYF
D: -; J: TRBJ2-3; V: TRBV7-6; size: -; DNA: TGTGCCAGCGGGGGGCATACAGATACGCAGTATTTT; CDR3: CASGGHTDTQYF
D: -; J: TRBJ2-7; V: TRBV5-1; size: -; DNA: TGCGCCAGCAGCTCCAACTTACCTTTCCGGGACATTGGGAACGAGCAGTACTTC; CDR3: CASSSNLPFRDIGNEQYF
D: -; J: TRBJ2-2; V: TRBV30; size: -; DNA: TGTGCCTGGAGTGTACAGGGCGCCGGGGAGCTGTTTTTT; CDR3: CAWSVQGAGELFF
D: TRBD1; J: TRBJ2-1; V: TRBV5-1; size: -; DNA: TGCGCCAGCAGCTTGGGGGGACAGACCTACAATGAGCAGTTCTTC; CDR3: CASSLGGQTYNEQFF
D: -; J: TRBJ2-1; V: TRBV5-1; size: -; DNA: TGCGCCAGCAGCTTGGCCCCTACTAACAATGAGCAGTTCTTC; CDR3: CASSLAPTNNEQFF
D: TRBD2; J: TRBJ2-5; V: TRBV7-2; size: -; DNA: TGTGCCAGCAGCCCTACTAGCGGGGGGGGGACCCAGTACTTC; CDR3: CASSPTSGGGTQYF
D: -; J: TRBJ1-6; V: TRBV2; size: -; DNA: TGTGCCAGCAGTGAAACCGGGGTCTATAATTCACCCCTCCACTTT; CDR3: CASSETGVYNSPLHF
D: -; J: TRBJ2-5; V: TRBV5-1; size: once; DNA: TGCGCCAGCAGCTTGGGGGCAGGGGGAGGTCAAGAGACCCAGTACTTC; CDR3: CASSLGAGGGQETQYF
D: -; J: TRBJ1-2; V: TRBV18; size: -; DNA: TGTGCCAGCTCACCACGACAGGTCCTCTATGGCTACACCTTC; CDR3: CASSPRQVLYGYTF
D: TRBD1; J: TRBJ2-2; V: TRBV7-9; size: -; DNA: TGTGCCAGCAGTTTTCGGGCCGCGGGACAGGGGACCAACACCGGGGAGCTGTTTTTT; CDR3: CASSFRAAGQGTNTGELFF
D: TRBD1; J: TRBJ1-3; V: TRBV18; size: -; DNA: TGTGCCAGCTCACCGACAGGGGTCGGAAACACCATATATTTT; CDR3: CASSPTGVGNTIYF
D: -; J: TRBJ2-5; V: TRBV13; size: -; DNA: TGTGCCAGCAGCTTAGGCCAGGGCGGGGAGGCCCAGTACTTC; CDR3: CASSLGQGGEAQYF
D: TRBD1; J: TRBJ1-1; V: TRBV6-6; size: once; DNA: TGTGCCAGCAATACCGGACAGGGAATGAACACTGAAGCTTTCTTT; CDR3: CASNTGQGMNTEAFF
D: TRBD2; J: TRBJ2-3; V: TRBV27; size: -; DNA: TGTGCCAGCAGTTCCCGAGCGGGGGCTCATACCAGCACAGATACGCAGTATTTT; CDR3: CASSSRAGAHTSTDTQYF
D: -; J: TRBJ1-1; V: TRBV5-1; size: -; DNA: TGCGCCAGCAGCTTGAAGGGAAGCGCTGAAGCTTTCTTT; CDR3: CASSLKGSAEAFF
D: -; J: TRBJ2-7; V: TRBV9; size: -; DNA: TGTGCCAGCAGCGACAGCGTAAACCCACCCTACGAGCAGTACTTC; CDR3: CASSDSVNPPYEQYF
D: TRBD2; J: TRBJ2-5; V: TRBV5-1; size: -; DNA: TGCGCCAGCAGCTGGGGCGGGGGACAAGAGACCCAGTACTTC; CDR3: CASSWGGGQETQYF
D: TRBD1; J: TRBJ1-2; V: TRBV5-1; size: -; DNA: TGCGCCAGCAGCTTTGGGACAGGTCTCGGAGCTAACTATGGCTACACCTTC; CDR3: CASSFGTGLGANYGYTF
D: -; J: TRBJ2-2; V: TRBV6-6; size: -; DNA: TGTGCCAGCGGCAGGAACACCGGGGAGCTGTTTTTT; CDR3: CASGRNTGELFF
D: -; J: TRBJ1-1; V: TRBV25-1; size: -; DNA: TGTGCCAGCAGTGAAGCGGGGGCGCGGGGGAACACTGAAGCTTTCTTT; CDR3: CASSEAGARGNTEAFF
D: -; J: TRBJ2-3; V: TRBV6-5; size: -; DNA: TGTGCCAGCAGTTACCACGGAGGGTCCACAGATACGCAGTATTTT; CDR3: CASSYHGGSTDTQYF
D: -; J: TRBJ2-7; V: TRBV5-1; size: -; DNA: TGCGCCAGCAGCCTAGGGGAGAGTGGCCTCTACGAGCAGTACTTC; CDR3: CASSLGESGLYEQYF
D: -; J: TRBJ1-6; V: TRBV27; size: -; DNA: TGTGCCAGCAGTTTCCGGGAGTATAATTCACCCCTCCACTTT; CDR3: CASSFREYNSPLHF